This TCR beta chain is from a study of blood T cell repertoires in COVID-19. As for the study in general: Sources were T cells, B-cell-depleted T cells, or PBMCs; the material itself was cDNA or gDNA.

Participants' own reports of clinical history determined their cohort assignment. V dropped 5 bases and J dropped 3; count of bases not matched to a gene: 10. Germline-derived CDR1 and CDR2 are SGHVS and FQNEAQ. The CDR3 totals 15 residues. In the original analysis: Estimation of nucleated cell counts relied on the amplification of reference gene primers. Data came from immunoSEQ multiplex PCR; TCRdb stores just in-frame clones and leaves some out. V and J calls and clone size are as listed in that table; D and trimming were resolved from the DNA. The sample includes 150,000 to 200,000 clones, 84% of them seen just once. This clone was picked up one time.

This chain joins TRBV7-8 and TRBJ2-7; TRBD2 matches at 7 bases. Input material: PBMCs or T cells enriched from blood (not recorded which). The clonotype was recovered from a woman between 45 and 65 years old who had recovered from COVID-19. The CDR3 DNA follows: TGTGCCAGCAGCCGAGGGGCTAGCGGAGTCTACGAGCAGTACTTC. This gives the protein CASSRGASGVYEQYF.